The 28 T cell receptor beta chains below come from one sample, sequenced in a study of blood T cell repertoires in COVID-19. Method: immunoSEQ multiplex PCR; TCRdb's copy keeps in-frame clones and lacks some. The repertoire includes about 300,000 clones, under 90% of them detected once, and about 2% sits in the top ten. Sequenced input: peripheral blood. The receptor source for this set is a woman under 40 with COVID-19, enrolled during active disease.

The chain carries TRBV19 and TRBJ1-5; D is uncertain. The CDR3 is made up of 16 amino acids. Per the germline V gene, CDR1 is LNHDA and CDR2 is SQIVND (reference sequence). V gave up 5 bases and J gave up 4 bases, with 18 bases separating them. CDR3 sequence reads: CASSAVGAGGNQPQHF. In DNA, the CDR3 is TGTGCCAGTAGTGCCGTCGGAGCCGGAGGAAATCAGCCCCAGCATTTT.

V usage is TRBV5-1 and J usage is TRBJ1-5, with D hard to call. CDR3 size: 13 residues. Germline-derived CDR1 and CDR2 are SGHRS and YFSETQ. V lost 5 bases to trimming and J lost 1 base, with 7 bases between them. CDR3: CASREDSNQPQHF. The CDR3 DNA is TGCGCCAGCAGGGAGGACAGCAATCAGCCCCAGCATTTT.

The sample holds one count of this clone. The CDR3 loop is CASKGGITGELFF. Written as DNA, the CDR3 is TGTGCCAGCAAAGGGGGCATCACCGGGGAGCTGTTTTTT. The genes are TRBV12-3 or TRBV12-4 and TRBJ2-2, with 7 bases fitting TRBD1. The CDR3 has 13 amino acids. Trimming removed 7 bases from V and 4 bases from J; junction bases left unmatched: 3.

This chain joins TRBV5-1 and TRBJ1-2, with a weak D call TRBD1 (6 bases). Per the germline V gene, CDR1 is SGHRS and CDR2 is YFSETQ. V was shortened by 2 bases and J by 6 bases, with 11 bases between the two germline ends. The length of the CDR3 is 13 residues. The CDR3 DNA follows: TGCGCCAGCAGCTTAACAGGGTTGGATGGCTACACCTTC. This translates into CASSLTGLDGYTF.

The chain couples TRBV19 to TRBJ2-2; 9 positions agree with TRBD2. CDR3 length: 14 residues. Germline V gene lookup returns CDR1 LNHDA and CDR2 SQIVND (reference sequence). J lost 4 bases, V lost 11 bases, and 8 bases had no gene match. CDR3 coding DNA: TGTGCCGTGTTGGCGGGGGGGAGCACCGGGGAGCTGTTTTTT. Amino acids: CAVLAGGSTGELFF.

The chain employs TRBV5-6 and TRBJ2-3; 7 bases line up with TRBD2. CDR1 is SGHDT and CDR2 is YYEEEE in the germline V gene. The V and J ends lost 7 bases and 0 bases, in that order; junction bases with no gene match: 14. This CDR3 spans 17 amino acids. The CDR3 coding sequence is TGTGCCAGCTTCAGACGGGGGGAGAGATCTAGCACAGATACGCAGTATTTT. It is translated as CASFRRGERSSTDTQYF.

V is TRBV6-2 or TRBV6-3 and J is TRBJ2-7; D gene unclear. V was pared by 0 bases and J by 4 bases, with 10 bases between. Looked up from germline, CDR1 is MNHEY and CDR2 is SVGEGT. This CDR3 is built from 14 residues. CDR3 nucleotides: TGTGCCAGCAGTTACTCCGCAGGCCGGTACGAGCAGTACTTC. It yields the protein CASSYSAGRYEQYF.

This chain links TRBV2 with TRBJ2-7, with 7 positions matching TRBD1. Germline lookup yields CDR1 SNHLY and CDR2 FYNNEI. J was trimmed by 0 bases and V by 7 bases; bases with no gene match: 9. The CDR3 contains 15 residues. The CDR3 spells CASTGQESSSYEQYF. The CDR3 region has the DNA TGTGCCAGCACTGGACAGGAGTCGAGCTCCTACGAGCAGTACTTC.

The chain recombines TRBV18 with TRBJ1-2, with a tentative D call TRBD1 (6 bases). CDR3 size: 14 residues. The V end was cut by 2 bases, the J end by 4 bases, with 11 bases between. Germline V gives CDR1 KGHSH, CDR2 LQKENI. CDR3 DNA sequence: TGTGCCAGCTCACCAGGCATCAGGGGCTATGGCTACACCTTC. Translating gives CASSPGIRGYGYTF. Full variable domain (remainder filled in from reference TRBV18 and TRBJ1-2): NAGVMQNPRHLVRRRGQEARLRCSPMKGHSHVYWYRQLPEEGLKFMVYLQKENIIDESGMPKERFSAEFPKEGPSILRIQQVVRGDSAAYFCASSPGIRGYGYTFGSGTRLTVV.

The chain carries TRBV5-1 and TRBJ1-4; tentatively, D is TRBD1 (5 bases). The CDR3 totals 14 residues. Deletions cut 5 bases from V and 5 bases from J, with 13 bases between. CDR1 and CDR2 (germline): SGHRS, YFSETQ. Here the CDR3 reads CASSTTVPNEKLFF. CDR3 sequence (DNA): TGCGCCAGCAGTACGACAGTGCCGAATGAAAAACTGTTTTTT.

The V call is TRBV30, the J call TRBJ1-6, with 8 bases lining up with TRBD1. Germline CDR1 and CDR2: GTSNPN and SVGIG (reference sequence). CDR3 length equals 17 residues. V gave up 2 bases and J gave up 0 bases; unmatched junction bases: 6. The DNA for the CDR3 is TGTGCCTGGAGTCAGGACAGGGCAAGCTCCTATAATTCACCCCTCCACTTT. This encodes CAWSQDRASSYNSPLHF. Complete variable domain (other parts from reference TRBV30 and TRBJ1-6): SQTIHQWPATLVQPVGSPLSLECTVEGTSNPNLYWYRQAAGRGLQLLFYSVGIGQISSEVPQNLSASRPQDRQFILSSKKLLLSDSGFYLCAWSQDRASSYNSPLHFGNGTRLTVT.

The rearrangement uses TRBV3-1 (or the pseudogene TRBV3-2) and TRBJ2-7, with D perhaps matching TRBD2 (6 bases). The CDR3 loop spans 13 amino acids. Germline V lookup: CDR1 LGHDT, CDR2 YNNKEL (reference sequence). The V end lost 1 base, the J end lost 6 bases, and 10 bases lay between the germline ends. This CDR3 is CASSQGGVGEQYF. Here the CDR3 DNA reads TGTGCCAGCAGCCAAGGCGGGGTTGGCGAGCAGTACTTC.

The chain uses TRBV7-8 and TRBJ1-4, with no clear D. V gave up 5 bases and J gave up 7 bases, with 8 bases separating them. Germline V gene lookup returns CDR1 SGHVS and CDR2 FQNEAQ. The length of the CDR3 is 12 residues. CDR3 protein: CASSPLSEKLFF. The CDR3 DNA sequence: TGTGCCAGCAGCCCCCTCAGTGAAAAACTGTTTTTT. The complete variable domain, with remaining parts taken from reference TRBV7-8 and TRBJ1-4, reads GAGVSQSPRYKVAKRGQDVALRCDPISGHVSLFWYQQALGQGPEFLTYFQNEAQLDKSGLPSDRFFAERPEGSVSTLKIQRTQQEDSAVYLCASSPLSEKLFFGSGTQLSVL.

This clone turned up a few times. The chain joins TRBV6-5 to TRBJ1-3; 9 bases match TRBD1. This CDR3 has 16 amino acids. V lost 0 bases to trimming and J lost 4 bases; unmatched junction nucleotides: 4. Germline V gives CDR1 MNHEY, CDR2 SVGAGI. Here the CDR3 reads CASSYSGTGFGNTIYF. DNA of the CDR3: TGTGCCAGCAGTTACTCGGGGACAGGGTTCGGAAACACCATATATTTT.

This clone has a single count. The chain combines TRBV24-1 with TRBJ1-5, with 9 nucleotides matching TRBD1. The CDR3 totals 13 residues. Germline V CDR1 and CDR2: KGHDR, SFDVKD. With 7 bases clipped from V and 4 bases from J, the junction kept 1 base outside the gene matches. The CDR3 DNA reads TGTGCCACCAGAGGGACAGGGAATCAGCCCCAGCATTTT. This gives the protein CATRGTGNQPQHF.

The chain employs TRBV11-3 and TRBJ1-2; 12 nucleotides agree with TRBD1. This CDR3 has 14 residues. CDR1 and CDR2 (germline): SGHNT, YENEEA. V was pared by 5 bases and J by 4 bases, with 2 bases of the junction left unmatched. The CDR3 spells CASSRGQGAYGYTF. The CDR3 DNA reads TGTGCCAGCAGCCGGGGACAGGGGGCCTATGGCTACACCTTC. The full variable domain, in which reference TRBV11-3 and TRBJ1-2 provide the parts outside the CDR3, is EAGVVQSPRYKIIEKKQPVAFWCNPISGHNTLYWYLQNLGQGPELLIRYENEEAVDDSQLPKDRFSAERLKGVDSTLKIQPAELGDSAVYLCASSRGQGAYGYTFGSGTRLTVV.

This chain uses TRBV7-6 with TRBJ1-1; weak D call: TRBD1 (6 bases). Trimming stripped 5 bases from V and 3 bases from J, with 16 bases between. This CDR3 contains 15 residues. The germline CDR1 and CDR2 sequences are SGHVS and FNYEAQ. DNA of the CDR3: TGTGCCAGCAGCCGTGGGGGGGGGCTCTACACTGAAGCTTTCTTT. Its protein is CASSRGGGLYTEAFF. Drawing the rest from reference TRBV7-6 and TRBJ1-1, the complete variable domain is GAGVSQSPRYKVTKRGQDVALRCDPISGHVSLYWYRQALGQGPEFLTYFNYEAQQDKSGLPNDRFSAERPEGSISTLTIQRTEQRDSAMYRCASSRGGGLYTEAFFGQGTRLTVV.

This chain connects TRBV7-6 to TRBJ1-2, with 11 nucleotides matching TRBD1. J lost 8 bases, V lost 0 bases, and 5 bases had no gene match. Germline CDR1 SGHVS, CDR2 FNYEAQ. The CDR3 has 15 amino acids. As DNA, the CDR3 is TGTGCCAGCAGCTTAGCGGGACAGGGGGGTAGCGGCTACACCTTC. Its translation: CASSLAGQGGSGYTF.

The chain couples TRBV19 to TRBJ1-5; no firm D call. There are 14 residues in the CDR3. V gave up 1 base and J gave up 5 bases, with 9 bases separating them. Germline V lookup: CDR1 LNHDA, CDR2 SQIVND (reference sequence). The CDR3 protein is CASSIVPGDQPQHF. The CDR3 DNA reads TGTGCCAGTAGTATAGTACCCGGTGATCAGCCCCAGCATTTT.

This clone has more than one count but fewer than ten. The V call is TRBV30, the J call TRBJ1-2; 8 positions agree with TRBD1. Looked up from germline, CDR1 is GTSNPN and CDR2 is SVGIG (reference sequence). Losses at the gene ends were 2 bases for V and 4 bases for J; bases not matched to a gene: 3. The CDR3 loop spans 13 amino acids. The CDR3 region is CAWSTQGGYGYTF. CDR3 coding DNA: TGTGCCTGGAGTACACAGGGGGGCTATGGCTACACCTTC.

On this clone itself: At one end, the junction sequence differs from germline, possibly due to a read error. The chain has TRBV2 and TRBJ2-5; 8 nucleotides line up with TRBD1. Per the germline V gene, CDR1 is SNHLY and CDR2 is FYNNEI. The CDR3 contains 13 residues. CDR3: CASREDRGETQYF. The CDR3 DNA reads TGTGCCAGCAGGGAAGACAGGGGTGAGACCCAGTACTTC.

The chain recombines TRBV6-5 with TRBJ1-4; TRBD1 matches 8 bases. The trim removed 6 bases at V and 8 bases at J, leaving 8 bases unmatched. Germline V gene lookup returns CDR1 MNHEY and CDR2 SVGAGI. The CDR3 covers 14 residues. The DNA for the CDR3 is TGTGCCAGCAGCCTCGACAGGGGAGGCGAAAAACTGTTTTTT. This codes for CASSLDRGGEKLFF.

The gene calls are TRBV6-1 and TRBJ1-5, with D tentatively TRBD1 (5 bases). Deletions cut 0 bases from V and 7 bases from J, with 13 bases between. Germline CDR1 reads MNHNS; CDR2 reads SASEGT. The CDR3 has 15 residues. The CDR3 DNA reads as TGTGCCAGCAGTGAAGCAGCGGACGGGGGACAGCCCCAGCATTTT. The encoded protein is CASSEAADGGQPQHF.

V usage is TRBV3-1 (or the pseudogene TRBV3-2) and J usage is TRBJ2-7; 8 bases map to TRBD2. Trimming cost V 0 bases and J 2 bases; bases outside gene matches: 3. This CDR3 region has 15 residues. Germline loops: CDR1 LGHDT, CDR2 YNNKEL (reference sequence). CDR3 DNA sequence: TGTGCCAGCAGCCAAGATGCGGGGGGTACCTACGAGCAGTACTTC. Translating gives CASSQDAGGTYEQYF.

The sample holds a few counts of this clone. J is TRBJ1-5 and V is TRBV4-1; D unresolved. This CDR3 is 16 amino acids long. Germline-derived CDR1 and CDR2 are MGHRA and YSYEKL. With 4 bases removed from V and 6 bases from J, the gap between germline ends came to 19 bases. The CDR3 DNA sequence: TGCGCCAGCAGCCCGATCCCGGTGGGGAGTCGTCAGCCCCAGCATTTT. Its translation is CASSPIPVGSRQPQHF.

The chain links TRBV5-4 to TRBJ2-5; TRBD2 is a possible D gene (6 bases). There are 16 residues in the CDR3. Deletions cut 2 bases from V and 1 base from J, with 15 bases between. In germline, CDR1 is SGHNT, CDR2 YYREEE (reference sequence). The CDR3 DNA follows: TGTGCCAGCAGCTTAAGGAGGGGCTCCTTCCAAGAGACCCAGTACTTC. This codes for CASSLRRGSFQETQYF.

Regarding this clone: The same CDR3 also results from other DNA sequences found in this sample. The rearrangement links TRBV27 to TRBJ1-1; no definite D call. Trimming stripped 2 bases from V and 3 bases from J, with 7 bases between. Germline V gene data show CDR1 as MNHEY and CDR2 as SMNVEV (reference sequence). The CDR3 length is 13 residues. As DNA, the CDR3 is TGTGCCAGCAGTTTAAGGGAGGACACTGAAGCTTTCTTT. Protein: CASSLREDTEAFF.

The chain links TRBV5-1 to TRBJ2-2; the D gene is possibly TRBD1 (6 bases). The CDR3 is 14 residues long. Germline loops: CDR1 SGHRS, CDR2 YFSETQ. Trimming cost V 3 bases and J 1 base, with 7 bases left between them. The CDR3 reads CASSWGQNTGELFF. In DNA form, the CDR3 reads TGCGCCAGCAGCTGGGGGCAGAACACCGGGGAGCTGTTTTTT.